The clone carrying this TCR beta chain was seen just once. This sample was included in a study of long-term antiretroviral therapy in people with HIV. Sequencing relied on immunoSEQ assay v3.0, run at survey level. Some clones are missing from TCRdb's copy, which holds only in-frame ones; the method was immunoSEQ multiplex PCR. The sample lists tens of thousands of clones, about four fifths occurring once. Germline loops: CDR1 MNHEY, CDR2 SMNVEV (reference sequence). The CDR3 spans 15 residues. With V trimmed by 3 bases and J by 0 bases, 2 bases remained unmatched. Sequencing used unsorted PBMCs, obtained 0.4 years after starting antiretroviral therapy. The TCR was taken from a man aged 18 to 35 with HIV. V gene TRBV27 combines with J gene TRBJ2-1, with TRBD1 matching 7 bases. The CDR3 nucleotides read TGTGCCAGCAGTTTTGGGACAGCCTCCTACAATGAGCAGTTCTTC. Amino acid sequence: CASSFGTASYNEQFF.